This is a list of T cell receptor beta chains from one sample in a study of blood T cell repertoires in COVID-19. Clones were sequenced by immunoSEQ multiplex PCR, and TCRdb holds only the in-frame ones, with some missing. Among under 95,000 clones, 75% to 85% were seen once, and the ten largest hold around 29%. Input material: peripheral blood. These receptors were obtained from a woman of 80 years or more with acute or convalescent COVID-19. The CDR3 runs from the conserved cysteine through the conserved F or W. The order of the fields is V gene, clone size, J gene, D gene, CDR3 protein, CDR3 DNA. D genes are given only for firm matches. Size tells how often a clone was seen (once, few, many) or the class of an expanded clone, and some rows leave it out.

TRBV6-5	few	TRBJ2-1	TRBD2	CASSYSRAGAEQFF	TGTGCCAGCAGTTACTCGCGTGCGGGAGCTGAGCAGTTCTTC
TRBV15	NA	TRBJ2-1	TRBD1	CATQPGQGSYNEQFF	TGTGCCACTCAGCCGGGACAGGGTTCCTACAATGAGCAGTTCTTC
TRBV21-1	few	TRBJ2-1	NA	CASSGGDRDIYNEQFF	TGTGCCAGCAGCGGGGGGGATAGGGACATATACAATGAGCAGTTCTTC
TRBV11-3	NA	TRBJ1-1	NA	CASSLQGSTEAFF	TGTGCCAGCAGTTTACAGGGTAGCACTGAAGCTTTCTTT
TRBV7-2	NA	TRBJ2-1	TRBD2	CASSRGREEAVYNEQFF	TGTGCCAGCAGCCGGGGGAGGGAGGAGGCCGTCTACAATGAGCAGTTCTTC
TRBV7-6	NA	TRBJ1-6	NA	CASSLVGGVNSPLHF	TGTGCCAGCAGCCTGGTTGGCGGGGTCAATTCACCCCTCCACTTT
TRBV5-4	NA	TRBJ2-1	TRBD2	CASSWGLAGYNEQFF	TGTGCCAGCAGCTGGGGACTAGCTGGCTACAATGAGCAGTTCTTC
TRBV28	NA	TRBJ1-2	TRBD1	CASSLNRGYGYTF	TGTGCCAGCAGTTTAAACAGGGGGTATGGCTACACCTTC
TRBV7-8	NA	TRBJ2-2	NA	CASSLQGNTGELFF	TGTGCCAGCAGCTTACAGGGTAACACCGGGGAGCTGTTTTTT
TRBV29-1	NA	TRBJ2-1	NA	CSYRVASRYNEQFF	TGCAGCTATAGAGTGGCTAGCCGCTACAATGAGCAGTTCTTC
TRBV2	NA	TRBJ2-7	TRBD2	CASRKERESSYEQYF	TGTGCCAGCAGGAAGGAGCGGGAGAGCTCCTACGAGCAGTACTTC
TRBV7-6	NA	TRBJ2-3	TRBD2	CASSLARLARTDTQYF	TGTGCCAGCAGCTTAGCTCGACTAGCGCGCACAGATACGCAGTATTTT
TRBV5-4	NA	TRBJ2-7	NA	CASSREYSYEQYF	TGTGCCAGCAGCCGGGAGTACTCCTACGAGCAGTACTTC
TRBV27	NA	TRBJ2-7	TRBD1	CASSSRQGAEQYF	TGTGCCAGCAGTTCACGACAGGGCGCCGAGCAGTACTTC
TRBV6-4	NA	TRBJ2-3	NA	CASSDGGGDTQYF	TGTGCCAGCAGTGACGGCGGAGGAGATACGCAGTATTTT
TRBV6-2/TRBV6-3	NA	TRBJ2-1	TRBD2	CASSYSAGVSFF	TGTGCCAGCAGTTACTCGGCGGGAGTGTCGTTCTTC
TRBV2	NA	TRBJ1-5	NA	CASSDGYSNQPQHF	TGTGCCAGCAGTGACGGTTATAGCAATCAGCCCCAGCATTTT
TRBV10-3	NA	TRBJ2-3	TRBD1	CAISGQGGTDTQYF	TGTGCCATCAGTGGACAGGGGGGCACAGATACGCAGTATTTT
TRBV7-2	once	TRBJ2-2	TRBD2	CASSLNSGGNTGELFF	TGTGCCAGCAGCTTAAATAGCGGGGGAAACACCGGGGAGCTGTTTTTT
TRBV6-5	few	TRBJ1-1	NA	CASSYDTMNTEAFF	TGTGCCAGCAGTTACGACACCATGAACACTGAAGCTTTCTTT
TRBV7-8	NA	TRBJ2-7	NA	CASSLARGYEQYF	TGTGCCAGCAGCTTAGCGCGGGGCTACGAGCAGTACTTC
TRBV7-2	NA	TRBJ2-7	TRBD1	CASSRQGANEQYF	TGTGCCAGCAGCAGACAGGGGGCGAACGAGCAGTACTTC
TRBV28	NA	TRBJ1-2	NA	CATNPPSQGYTF	TGTGCCACAAATCCCCCCTCCCAGGGCTACACCTTC
TRBV10-2	few	TRBJ2-2	NA	CASHSSGVGELFF	TGCGCCAGCCATAGTTCGGGGGTCGGGGAGCTGTTTTTT
TRBV14	few	TRBJ2-1	NA	CASSPLWRRSSYNEQFF	TGTGCCAGCAGCCCCCTTTGGCGGAGGAGCTCCTACAATGAGCAGTTCTTC
TRBV19	NA	TRBJ1-1	TRBD1	CASSAGPRDRGGITEAFF	TGTGCCAGTAGTGCGGGCCCTCGGGACAGGGGAGGGATCACTGAAGCTTTCTTT
TRBV10-3	NA	TRBJ2-7	NA	CAIRTLDYEQYF	TGTGCCATTCGGACACTGGATTACGAGCAGTACTTC
TRBV12-3/TRBV12-4	NA	TRBJ2-7	TRBD2	CASRLAGSYEQYF	TGTGCCAGCAGACTAGCGGGATCCTACGAGCAGTACTTC
TRBV7-9	NA	TRBJ1-2	NA	CASSDVPRGIYGYTF	TGTGCCAGCAGCGACGTACCTAGGGGGATCTATGGCTACACCTTC
TRBV18	NA	TRBJ2-5	TRBD1	CASSPTGGTETQYF	TGTGCCAGCTCACCGACAGGGGGGACGGAGACCCAGTACTTC